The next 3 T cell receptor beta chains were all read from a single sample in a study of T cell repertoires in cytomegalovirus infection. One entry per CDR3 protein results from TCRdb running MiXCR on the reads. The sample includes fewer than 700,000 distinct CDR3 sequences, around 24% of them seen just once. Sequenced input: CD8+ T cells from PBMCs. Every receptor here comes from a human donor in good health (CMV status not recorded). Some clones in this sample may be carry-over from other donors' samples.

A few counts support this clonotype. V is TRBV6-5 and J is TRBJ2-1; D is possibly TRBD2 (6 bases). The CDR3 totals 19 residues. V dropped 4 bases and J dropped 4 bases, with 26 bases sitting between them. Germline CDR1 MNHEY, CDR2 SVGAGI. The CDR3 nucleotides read TGTGCCAGCAGTTTTCCCTCACTGCGGGGCTGGGGGGTATACAATGAGCAGTTCTTC. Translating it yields CASSFPSLRGWGVYNEQFF.

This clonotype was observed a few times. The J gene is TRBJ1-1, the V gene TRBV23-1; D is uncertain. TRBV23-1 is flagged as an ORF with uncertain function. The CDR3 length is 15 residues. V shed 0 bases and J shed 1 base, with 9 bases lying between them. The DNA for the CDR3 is TGCGCCAGCAGTCAATCGGATCCGGGGAACACTGAAGCTTTCTTT. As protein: CASSQSDPGNTEAFF.

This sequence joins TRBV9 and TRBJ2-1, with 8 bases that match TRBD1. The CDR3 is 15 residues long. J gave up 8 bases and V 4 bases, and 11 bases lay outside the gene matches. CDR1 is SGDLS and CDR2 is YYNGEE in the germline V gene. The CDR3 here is CASSFRDRSVDEQFF. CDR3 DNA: TGTGCCAGCAGCTTCCGGGACAGGAGCGTGGATGAGCAGTTCTTC.